Below, one TCR beta chain is given with its context. This sample was included in a study of tumor-infiltrating lymphocytes in oesophageal squamous cell carcinoma. Germline-derived CDR1 and CDR2 are SGHTA and FQGNSA. The V segment lost 1 base and the J segment 2 bases; nucleotides outside the gene matches: 1. This CDR3 is built from 17 residues. TCRdb reanalysed the reads using MiXCR and keeps one entry per CDR3 protein. The table records more than 9,500 distinct CDR3 sequences, over 50% of them present only once. Source material: blood. This chain connects TRBV7-2 to TRBJ2-4, with TRBD2 matching 14 bases. This receptor was identified in a female donor with esophageal squamous cell carcinoma. DNA for the CDR3: TGTGCCAGCAGCTTAGGGACTAGCGGGAGGACCAAAAACATTCAGTACTTC. Its protein is CASSLGTSGRTKNIQYF.